Listed below are T cell receptor beta chains from one sample, sequenced in a study of control samples from healthy donors and cancer patients. Using immunoSEQ multiplex PCR, the repertoire was profiled, and TCRdb retains in-frame clones only, with some absent. The repertoire holds tens of thousands of clones, with about 88% as singletons. The sequenced sample consisted of PBMCs. Receptors were obtained from a woman aged 50 to 60 with colorectal cancer. Each CDR3 is given with its conserved first and last residue. The D gene is left open where the match is weak. The size of a clone is reported for some rows only, either as once, few or many, or as a class for expanded clones.

j_call d_call v_call clone_size cdr3_nt cdr3_aa
TRBJ1-2 NA TRBV6-2/TRBV6-3 NA TGTGCCAGCAGCCAACCGGGGATGGTTGGCTACACCTTC CASSQPGMVGYTF
TRBJ2-3 TRBD1 TRBV5-1 NA TGCGCCAGCAGCTCCACAGGGGTAAGCACAGATACGCAGTATTTT CASSSTGVSTDTQYF
TRBJ1-2 NA TRBV24-1 NA TGTGCCACCAGTGATTCCCGGGAGGGTTCGGTTGGCTACACCTTC CATSDSREGSVGYTF
TRBJ1-4 NA TRBV5-1 once TGCGCCAGCAGCTTGGCGACGATCAGGAGTGGGGCAACTAATGAAAAACTGTTTTTT CASSLATIRSGATNEKLFF
TRBJ2-2 TRBD2 TRBV7-2 NA TGTGCCAGCAGCTTAACGGCGGGGGGGCCGGGGGAGCTGTTTTTT CASSLTAGGPGELFF
TRBJ2-2 NA TRBV18 many TGTGCCAGCTCACCCTGGGACGACGCTCCCGACCGGGAGCTGTTTTTT CASSPWDDAPDRELFF
TRBJ1-2 TRBD1 TRBV6-1 NA TGTGCCAGCAGTGACCGGGACAGGGGGTTTTATGGCTACACCTTC CASSDRDRGFYGYTF
TRBJ1-5 NA TRBV2 NA TGTGCCAGCAGTGGACACAGGAGCAATCAGCCCCAGCATTTT CASSGHRSNQPQHF
TRBJ2-1 TRBD2 TRBV4-1 NA TGCGCCAGCAGCCTTACTAGCGGACTCTACAATGAGCAGTTCTTC CASSLTSGLYNEQFF
TRBJ2-5 NA TRBV21-1 NA TGTGCCAGCAGCCCCGGACAGGGGGCGAAGGGACTTCTTGTGACCCAGTACTTC CASSPGQGAKGLLVTQYF
TRBJ2-5 NA TRBV4-1 few TGCGCCAGCAGCCAAGAGAGTTTCAGCGGGGAGACCCAGTACTTC CASSQESFSGETQYF
TRBJ1-2 TRBD1 TRBV4-3 NA TGCGCCAGCAGACCGGGACAGTCCTATAACTATGGCTACACCTTC CASRPGQSYNYGYTF
TRBJ2-2 NA TRBV19 NA TGTGCCAGTCATACTAGCCGGAACACCGGGGAGCTGTTTTTT CASHTSRNTGELFF
TRBJ1-2 NA TRBV3-1/TRBV3-2 NA TGTGCCAGCAGCCAAGGGACAGCTTTCTATGGCTACACCTTC CASSQGTAFYGYTF
TRBJ2-5 NA TRBV4-3 once TGCGCCAGCAGCCAAAGTCCTGGCGAGACCCAGTACTTC CASSQSPGETQYF
TRBJ2-1 TRBD2 TRBV9 NA TGTGCCAGCAGCGTGTCGGTCGGGGGGGCCAACAATGAGCAGTTCTTC CASSVSVGGANNEQFF
TRBJ2-4 NA TRBV7-9 once TGTGCCAGCAGCTCCCCGGTCCTAGGGTACATTCAGTACTTC CASSSPVLGYIQYF
TRBJ1-2 NA TRBV19 NA TGTGCCAGTAGCACAACTCGCAGCGTCGCAGTCTATGGCTACACCTTC CASSTTRSVAVYGYTF
TRBJ2-3 NA TRBV7-3 NA TGTGCCAGCAGCTTAACTCAAACGGATACGCAGTATTTT CASSLTQTDTQYF
TRBJ2-3 NA TRBV24-1 NA TGTGCCACCTCAAAGGGTGGGGCATTAGGAGATACGCAGTATTTT CATSKGGALGDTQYF
TRBJ1-2 NA TRBV6-1 once TGTGCCAGCAGTGAAGCCCAGGGTAAAAACTATGGCTACACCTTC CASSEAQGKNYGYTF
TRBJ2-1 NA TRBV27 NA TGTGCCAGCAGTGACTTTGGTTCCTACAATGAGCAGTTCTTC CASSDFGSYNEQFF
TRBJ1-1 NA TRBV4-3 NA TGCGCCAGCAGCCCCACCTGGGGGGTGAACACTGAAGCTTTCTTT CASSPTWGVNTEAFF
TRBJ2-5 TRBD2 TRBV9 NA TGTGCCAGCGGGACTAGCGGGGCCCAAAGGGAGACCCAGTACTTC CASGTSGAQRETQYF
TRBJ2-3 TRBD1 TRBV2 NA TGTGCCAGCACTAGGGACAGGGGCACAGATACGCAGTATTTT CASTRDRGTDTQYF
TRBJ2-5 NA TRBV14 few TGTGCCAGCAGTCTGAGACCAGAGACCCAGTACTTC CASSLRPETQYF
TRBJ1-2 NA TRBV28 NA TGTGCCAGCAGTTCCGCGGAGGCAGGGAAAGAAGGCTACACCTTC CASSSAEAGKEGYTF
TRBJ2-3 TRBD2 TRBV24-1 NA TGTGCCACCAGTGCGACGGGGGGGGCTCCAGATACGCAGTATTTT CATSATGGAPDTQYF
TRBJ1-1 NA TRBV7-9 NA TGTGCCAGCAGCTCAGGGAGCACTGAAGCTTTCTTT CASSSGSTEAFF
TRBJ2-2 NA TRBV7-6 NA TGTGCCAGCAGCTTGGGACACACGAACACCGGGGAGCTGTTTTTT CASSLGHTNTGELFF
TRBJ1-1 TRBD1 TRBV10-3 NA TGTGCCATCAGAGAGACAGGGGGCGAAACTGAAGCTTTCTTT CAIRETGGETEAFF
TRBJ1-1 NA TRBV5-5 NA TGTGCCAGCAGCCCGGGGACGACGAACACTGAAGCTTTCTTT CASSPGTTNTEAFF
TRBJ1-2 NA TRBV7-9 NA TGTGCCAGCAGCTTAGTCTCTCAGAACTATGGCTATACCTTC CASSLVSQNYGYTF
TRBJ2-5 NA TRBV6-5 NA TGTGCCAGCAGTATGGGGAGGGGGCTGGAGACCCAGTACTTC CASSMGRGLETQYF
TRBJ1-1 NA TRBV18 NA TGTGCCAGCTCACCACCGTCCAGGGTTTTCGCTGAAGCTTTCTTT CASSPPSRVFAEAFF
TRBJ1-1 NA TRBV13 NA TGTGCCAGCAGCCCCGTGCGGGGGGCTCCTGAAGCTTTCTTT CASSPVRGAPEAFF
TRBJ2-3 NA TRBV9 NA TGTGCCAGCAGCCAGGCCCCCTTGGTCACAGATACGCAGTATTTT CASSQAPLVTDTQYF
TRBJ2-5 TRBD2 TRBV7-8 NA TGTGCCAGCAGCTTAGCGTTGAACAGGGCGGGGGGTGAGACCCAGTACTTC CASSLALNRAGGETQYF
TRBJ1-5 NA TRBV30 NA TGTGCCTGGAGTTGGCAGGGAGGCAATCAGCCCCAGCATTTT CAWSWQGGNQPQHF
TRBJ1-1 NA TRBV5-1 NA TGCGCCAGCAGCTTGGGCGAGGGTTCGGGCAGAGCCCTTACTGAAGCTTTCTTT CASSLGEGSGRALTEAFF
TRBJ2-3 TRBD1 TRBV11-3 NA TGTGCCAGCAGCCGAGGGGGGACAGGGAGCACAGATACGCAGTATTTT CASSRGGTGSTDTQYF
TRBJ2-1 TRBD2 TRBV7-6 NA TGTGCCAGCAGCCCCTTTACTAGCGGGGGGAGGGAGCAGTTCTTC CASSPFTSGGREQFF
TRBJ2-1 NA TRBV12-3/TRBV12-4 NA TGTGCCAGCAGTCCGACTCCTGGCGATGAGCAGTTCTTC CASSPTPGDEQFF
TRBJ2-1 NA TRBV5-1 NA TGCGCCAGCAGCTCCAGGAGGGGTATGGGTGTGCAAGATGAGCAGTTCTTC CASSSRRGMGVQDEQFF
TRBJ2-3 NA TRBV7-8 NA TGTGCCAGCAGAACCGACGGCACAGATACGCAGTATTTT CASRTDGTDTQYF
TRBJ2-3 NA TRBV19 NA TGTGCCAGTAGTATAGTATTAGGGAGGCCCGGGACAGATACGCAGTATTTT CASSIVLGRPGTDTQYF
TRBJ1-5 NA TRBV5-8 NA TGTGCCAGCAGCTTGGAACCTAATCAGCCCCAGCATTTT CASSLEPNQPQHF
TRBJ2-2 NA TRBV19 NA TGTGCCAGTAGGAGCGTTGGAACCGGGGAGCTGTTTTTT CASRSVGTGELFF